These T cell receptor beta chains were read from a single sample in a study of identical twins. One entry per CDR3 protein, called by TCRdb with MiXCR from the 5' RACE reads. The sample yields roughly 770,000 distinct CDR3 sequences, about 20% seen once. These data were also filed under a second study, of T cells expressing NK-cell markers.

Material: PBMCs. The receptors stem from a woman younger than 30 in good health. Both conserved end residues are part of each CDR3. The D gene is left open where the match is weak. Only some rows state a clone size, as once, few, many or a class for expanded clones.

J gene: TRBJ1-6; V gene: TRBV4-3; CDR3 length: 14; clone size: few; D gene: TRBD1; CDR3 DNA: TGCGCCAGCAGCCAGACAGGGGGTAATTCACCCCTCCACTTT; CDR3 protein: CASSQTGGNSPLHF
J gene: TRBJ2-7; V gene: TRBV20-1; CDR3 length: 13; clone size: many; D gene: .; CDR3 DNA: TGCAGTGCTATGTCCAGAGAGCCTTACGAGCAGTACTTC; CDR3 protein: CSAMSREPYEQYF
J gene: TRBJ2-3; V gene: TRBV7-2; CDR3 length: 16; clone size: .; D gene: .; CDR3 DNA: TGTGCCAGCAGCTTATACACAGGGTCCGGCGCAGATACGCAGTATTTT; CDR3 protein: CASSLYTGSGADTQYF
J gene: TRBJ2-3; V gene: TRBV7-2; CDR3 length: 14; clone size: once; D gene: .; CDR3 DNA: TGTGCCAGCAGCCTATTGGGGAGCGGGGATACGCAGTATTTT; CDR3 protein: CASSLLGSGDTQYF
J gene: TRBJ2-5; V gene: TRBV6-2/TRBV6-3; CDR3 length: 14; clone size: .; D gene: TRBD1; CDR3 DNA: TGTGCCAGCAGACTCGGGACAGGGGTCTGGACCCAGTACTTC; CDR3 protein: CASRLGTGVWTQYF
J gene: TRBJ2-3; V gene: TRBV5-1; CDR3 length: 18; clone size: .; D gene: TRBD2; CDR3 DNA: TGCGCCAGCAGCCGAGGGACTAGCGTTGCCCTATGGGCAGATACGCAGTATTTT; CDR3 protein: CASSRGTSVALWADTQYF
J gene: TRBJ2-1; V gene: TRBV12-3/TRBV12-4; CDR3 length: 14; clone size: many; D gene: .; CDR3 DNA: TGTGCCAGCAGTTTCGGGACTCTAAACAATGAGCAGTTCTTC; CDR3 protein: CASSFGTLNNEQFF
J gene: TRBJ2-1; V gene: TRBV9; CDR3 length: 18; clone size: few; D gene: TRBD2; CDR3 DNA: TGTGCCAGCAGCGTAGCTAGGCTAGCGGGAGGGAGGTCCGATGAGCAGTTCTTC; CDR3 protein: CASSVARLAGGRSDEQFF
J gene: TRBJ2-2; V gene: TRBV9; CDR3 length: 16; clone size: .; D gene: .; CDR3 DNA: TGTGCCAGCAGCGTGTATTCGCGGCCCATTTCCGGGGAGCTGTTTTTT; CDR3 protein: CASSVYSRPISGELFF
J gene: TRBJ2-5; V gene: TRBV7-2; CDR3 length: 14; clone size: .; D gene: .; CDR3 DNA: TGTGCCAGCAGCTGGGACACCTACCAAGAGACCCAGTACTTC; CDR3 protein: CASSWDTYQETQYF
J gene: TRBJ1-2; V gene: TRBV18; CDR3 length: 16; clone size: .; D gene: .; CDR3 DNA: TGTGCCAGCTCACCGATCCCGCGGGTCCATAACTATGGCTACACCTTC; CDR3 protein: CASSPIPRVHNYGYTF
J gene: TRBJ2-1; V gene: TRBV11-1; CDR3 length: 18; clone size: .; D gene: TRBD2; CDR3 DNA: TGTGCCAGCAGCTCCGGTGGCGGGAGTACCCCGTCCTACAATGAGCAGTTCTTC; CDR3 protein: CASSSGGGSTPSYNEQFF
J gene: TRBJ2-3; V gene: TRBV20-1; CDR3 length: 14; clone size: few; D gene: TRBD2; CDR3 DNA: TGCAGTGCTCAACTAGCGGGTAGCACAGATACGCAGTATTTT; CDR3 protein: CSAQLAGSTDTQYF
J gene: TRBJ1-1; V gene: TRBV5-5; CDR3 length: 16; clone size: .; D gene: TRBD1; CDR3 DNA: TGTGCCAGCAGCTTTGGTCAGGGGGGTCGGGGCACTGAAGCTTTCTTT; CDR3 protein: CASSFGQGGRGTEAFF
J gene: TRBJ2-7; V gene: TRBV2; CDR3 length: 14; clone size: few; D gene: .; CDR3 DNA: TGTGCCAGCAGTGAATTTCGCGATTTCCACGAGCAGTACTTC; CDR3 protein: CASSEFRDFHEQYF
J gene: TRBJ2-4; V gene: TRBV20-1; CDR3 length: 13; clone size: .; D gene: TRBD2; CDR3 DNA: TGCAGTGCTACTATGCGTCCCGGGACTAGACAGTACTTC; CDR3 protein: CSATMRPGTRQYF
J gene: TRBJ2-1; V gene: TRBV7-9; CDR3 length: 14; clone size: .; D gene: TRBD1; CDR3 DNA: TGTGCCAGCATCCCGACAGGGTTCTACAATGAGCAGTTCTTC; CDR3 protein: CASIPTGFYNEQFF
J gene: TRBJ2-3; V gene: TRBV20-1; CDR3 length: 13; clone size: many; D gene: .; CDR3 DNA: TGCAGTGCTAGAGAAGCCGGTACAGATACGCAGTATTTT; CDR3 protein: CSAREAGTDTQYF
J gene: TRBJ1-1; V gene: TRBV10-3; CDR3 length: 13; clone size: few; D gene: .; CDR3 DNA: TGTGCCATCAGTTTGGGGGAGAACACTGAAGCTTTCTTT; CDR3 protein: CAISLGENTEAFF
J gene: TRBJ2-4; V gene: TRBV19; CDR3 length: 12; clone size: many; D gene: .; CDR3 DNA: TGTGCCAGTAGTACCTTCCGGGACGCCGTCGACTTC; CDR3 protein: CASSTFRDAVDF
J gene: TRBJ1-2; V gene: TRBV12-3/TRBV12-4; CDR3 length: 14; clone size: .; D gene: .; CDR3 DNA: TGTGCCAGCAGTCCACTAACGACAGTCTATGGCTACACCTTC; CDR3 protein: CASSPLTTVYGYTF
J gene: TRBJ2-5; V gene: TRBV12-3/TRBV12-4; CDR3 length: 15; clone size: .; D gene: .; CDR3 DNA: TGTGCCAGCAGTTTAGGTAAAGGCAGGGCGAAGACCCAGTACTTC; CDR3 protein: CASSLGKGRAKTQYF
J gene: TRBJ2-2; V gene: TRBV7-7; CDR3 length: 16; clone size: .; D gene: TRBD2; CDR3 DNA: TGTGCCAGCAGCTTGAAGGCTAGCGGGAGCACCGGGGAGCTGTTTTTT; CDR3 protein: CASSLKASGSTGELFF
J gene: TRBJ2-6; V gene: TRBV4-1; CDR3 length: 18; clone size: .; D gene: .; CDR3 DNA: TGCGCCAGCAGCGATCAACTACCCCAACACCTTGGGGCCAACGTCCTGACTTTC; CDR3 protein: CASSDQLPQHLGANVLTF
J gene: TRBJ1-2; V gene: TRBV7-9; CDR3 length: 14; clone size: .; D gene: .; CDR3 DNA: TGTGCCAGCAGCTTAGAGGGCAGTCCCTATGGCTACACCTTC; CDR3 protein: CASSLEGSPYGYTF
J gene: TRBJ2-1; V gene: TRBV6-4; CDR3 length: 15; clone size: .; D gene: TRBD2; CDR3 DNA: TGTGCCAGCAGCGCCCGGGGGGGGAGCGTAACTGAGCAGTTCTTC; CDR3 protein: CASSARGGSVTEQFF
J gene: TRBJ2-3; V gene: TRBV20-1; CDR3 length: 14; clone size: .; D gene: .; CDR3 DNA: TGCAGTGCTAGCCCCCTGAGGAGCACAGATACGCAGTATTTT; CDR3 protein: CSASPLRSTDTQYF
J gene: TRBJ1-4; V gene: TRBV7-9; CDR3 length: 15; clone size: few; D gene: .; CDR3 DNA: TGTGCCAGCAGCACCGGACCTACACGGAGTGAAAAACTGTTTTTT; CDR3 protein: CASSTGPTRSEKLFF
J gene: TRBJ2-7; V gene: TRBV20-1; CDR3 length: 15; clone size: few; D gene: TRBD1; CDR3 DNA: TGCAGTGCTACCCTGAGTGGGACAGCCTCCTACGAGCAGTACTTC; CDR3 protein: CSATLSGTASYEQYF
J gene: TRBJ1-2; V gene: TRBV9; CDR3 length: 15; clone size: .; D gene: .; CDR3 DNA: TGTGCCAGCAGCGTAGTAAAGGCACCTTACTATGGCTACACCTTC; CDR3 protein: CASSVVKAPYYGYTF
J gene: TRBJ2-3; V gene: TRBV24-1; CDR3 length: 16; clone size: .; D gene: .; CDR3 DNA: TGTGCCACCAGTGATACCGGTACCGGGAACACAGATACGCAGTATTTT; CDR3 protein: CATSDTGTGNTDTQYF
J gene: TRBJ2-3; V gene: TRBV7-6; CDR3 length: 16; clone size: .; D gene: TRBD2; CDR3 DNA: TGTGCCAGCAGCCTGGGACTAGCGGCTAGCCTGGGTACGCAGTATTTT; CDR3 protein: CASSLGLAASLGTQYF
J gene: TRBJ2-1; V gene: TRBV7-2; CDR3 length: 14; clone size: few; D gene: .; CDR3 DNA: TGTGCCAGCAGCACCGCCCGGGACTACAATGAGCAGTTCTTC; CDR3 protein: CASSTARDYNEQFF
J gene: TRBJ2-1; V gene: TRBV20-1; CDR3 length: 13; clone size: few; D gene: TRBD2; CDR3 DNA: TGCAGAATTAGCGGGGGGCCAGACAATGAGCAGTTCTTC; CDR3 protein: CRISGGPDNEQFF
J gene: TRBJ2-1; V gene: TRBV7-9; CDR3 length: 13; clone size: .; D gene: TRBD1; CDR3 DNA: TGTGCCAGCAGCCGACAGGGGAACAATGAGCAGTTCTTC; CDR3 protein: CASSRQGNNEQFF
J gene: TRBJ2-7; V gene: TRBV6-2/TRBV6-3; CDR3 length: 14; clone size: .; D gene: TRBD1; CDR3 DNA: TGTGCCAGCACCCCGACAGGGGCGAACTACGATCAGTACTTC; CDR3 protein: CASTPTGANYDQYF
J gene: TRBJ2-1; V gene: TRBV7-8; CDR3 length: 13; clone size: many; D gene: TRBD1; CDR3 DNA: TGTGCCAGCGGGACAGCCCTATACAATGAGCAGTTCTTC; CDR3 protein: CASGTALYNEQFF
J gene: TRBJ2-7; V gene: TRBV10-3; CDR3 length: 16; clone size: .; D gene: TRBD2; CDR3 DNA: TGTGCCATCAGTGGGGGACTAGCGACAAACTCCTACGAGCAGTACTTC; CDR3 protein: CAISGGLATNSYEQYF
J gene: TRBJ1-2; V gene: TRBV3-1; CDR3 length: 13; clone size: few; D gene: .; CDR3 DNA: TGTGCCAGCAGCCGAGTTGGGGCGGATGGCTACACCTTC; CDR3 protein: CASSRVGADGYTF
J gene: TRBJ2-1; V gene: TRBV20-1; CDR3 length: 14; clone size: .; D gene: .; CDR3 DNA: TGCAGTGCACGGGACAATGAAGCCTACAATGAGCAGTTCTTC; CDR3 protein: CSARDNEAYNEQFF
J gene: TRBJ2-1; V gene: TRBV5-6; CDR3 length: 15; clone size: few; D gene: TRBD1; CDR3 DNA: TGTGCCAGCAGCTGGCGTACAGGGGTCTACAATGAGCAGTTCTTC; CDR3 protein: CASSWRTGVYNEQFF
J gene: TRBJ2-3; V gene: TRBV9; CDR3 length: 16; clone size: few; D gene: .; CDR3 DNA: TGTGCCAGCAGCGGGCCGGGCGGGACTAGCACAGATACGCAGTATTTT; CDR3 protein: CASSGPGGTSTDTQYF
J gene: TRBJ1-5; V gene: TRBV12-3/TRBV12-4; CDR3 length: 14; clone size: .; D gene: .; CDR3 DNA: TGTGCCAGCAGTTTAGGTAATCGGGGTCAGCCCCAGCATTTT; CDR3 protein: CASSLGNRGQPQHF
J gene: TRBJ2-1; V gene: TRBV9; CDR3 length: 15; clone size: few; D gene: TRBD2; CDR3 DNA: TGTGCCAGCAACATAGCGGGGGTTTCCTACAATGAGCAGTTCTTC; CDR3 protein: CASNIAGVSYNEQFF
J gene: TRBJ2-3; V gene: TRBV5-1; CDR3 length: 18; clone size: few; D gene: TRBD2; CDR3 DNA: TGCGCCAGCAGCTTGGCGGGTAGCGGGGGGATTAGCACAGATACGCAGTATTTT; CDR3 protein: CASSLAGSGGISTDTQYF
J gene: TRBJ2-7; V gene: TRBV20-1; CDR3 length: 14; clone size: .; D gene: .; CDR3 DNA: TGCAGTGCGGAGGGACAAACCTTCTCCTACGAGCAGTACTTC; CDR3 protein: CSAEGQTFSYEQYF
J gene: TRBJ1-2; V gene: TRBV9; CDR3 length: 13; clone size: few; D gene: .; CDR3 DNA: TGTGCCAGCAGCGTAGTAACAGGGAGAGGCTACACCTTC; CDR3 protein: CASSVVTGRGYTF
J gene: TRBJ1-1; V gene: TRBV27; CDR3 length: 15; clone size: few; D gene: TRBD1; CDR3 DNA: TGTGCCAGCAGTTCACTGGGACAGGGCACGACTGAAGCTTTCTTT; CDR3 protein: CASSSLGQGTTEAFF
J gene: TRBJ2-3; V gene: TRBV5-1; CDR3 length: 14; clone size: .; D gene: .; CDR3 DNA: TGCGCCAGCAGCCCAAGTTTAGCCTCAGATACGCAGTATTTT; CDR3 protein: CASSPSLASDTQYF
J gene: TRBJ2-1; V gene: TRBV9; CDR3 length: 15; clone size: .; D gene: .; CDR3 DNA: TGTGCCAGCAGCCCCTTCGATGGGGGGAGCAATGAGCAGTTCTTC; CDR3 protein: CASSPFDGGSNEQFF
J gene: TRBJ2-5; V gene: TRBV6-2/TRBV6-3; CDR3 length: 17; clone size: .; D gene: TRBD2; CDR3 DNA: TGTGCCAGCAGTTACTCGCGAGGGGCTAGCGGAAAAGAGACCCAGTACTTC; CDR3 protein: CASSYSRGASGKETQYF
J gene: TRBJ2-1; V gene: TRBV11-2; CDR3 length: 15; clone size: few; D gene: .; CDR3 DNA: TGTGCCAGCCGCGGGACAACAGAACCCTACAATGAGCAGTTCTTC; CDR3 protein: CASRGTTEPYNEQFF
J gene: TRBJ2-7; V gene: TRBV18; CDR3 length: 14; clone size: few; D gene: .; CDR3 DNA: TGTGCCAGCTCCTACGCGGGGACAGCCTACGAGCAGTACTTC; CDR3 protein: CASSYAGTAYEQYF